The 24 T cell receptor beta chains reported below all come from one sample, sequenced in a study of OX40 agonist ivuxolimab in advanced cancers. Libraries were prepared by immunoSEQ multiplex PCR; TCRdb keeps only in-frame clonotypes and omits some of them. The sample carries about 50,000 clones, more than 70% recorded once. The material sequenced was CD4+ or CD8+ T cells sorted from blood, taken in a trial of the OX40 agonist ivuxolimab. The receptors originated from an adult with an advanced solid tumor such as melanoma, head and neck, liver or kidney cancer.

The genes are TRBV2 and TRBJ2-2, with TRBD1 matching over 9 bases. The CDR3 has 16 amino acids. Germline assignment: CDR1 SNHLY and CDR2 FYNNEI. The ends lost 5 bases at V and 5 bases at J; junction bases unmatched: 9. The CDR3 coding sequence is TGTGCCAGCAGTTACACCGGGACAGGGAGAACCGGGGAGCTGTTTTTT. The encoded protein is CASSYTGTGRTGELFF.

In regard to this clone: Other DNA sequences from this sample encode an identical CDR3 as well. For the CDR3, the DNA is TGTGCCAGCAGCGTAGGGGGACGGACTGAAGCTTTCTTT. Translated: CASSVGGRTEAFF. The chain uses TRBV9 and TRBJ1-1; TRBD1 is a possible D gene (5 bases). The germline V and J ends were trimmed by 0 bases and 5 bases, with 8 bases remaining between them. Looked up from germline, CDR1 is SGDLS and CDR2 is YYNGEE. CDR3 length: 13 amino acids.

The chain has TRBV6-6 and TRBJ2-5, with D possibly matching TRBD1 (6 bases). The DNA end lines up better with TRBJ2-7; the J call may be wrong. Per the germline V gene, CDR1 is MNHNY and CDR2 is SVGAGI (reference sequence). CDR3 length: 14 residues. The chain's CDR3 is CASSTTADRYEQYF. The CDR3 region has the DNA TGTGCCAGCAGTACTACTGCGGACAGATACGAGCAGTACTTC.

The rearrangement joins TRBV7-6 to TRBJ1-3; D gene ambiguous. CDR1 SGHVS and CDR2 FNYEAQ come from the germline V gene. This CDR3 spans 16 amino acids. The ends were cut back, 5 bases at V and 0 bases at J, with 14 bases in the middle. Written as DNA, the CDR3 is TGTGCCAGCAGCGCCGGGCCGGGATACTCTGGAAACACCATATATTTT. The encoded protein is CASSAGPGYSGNTIYF.

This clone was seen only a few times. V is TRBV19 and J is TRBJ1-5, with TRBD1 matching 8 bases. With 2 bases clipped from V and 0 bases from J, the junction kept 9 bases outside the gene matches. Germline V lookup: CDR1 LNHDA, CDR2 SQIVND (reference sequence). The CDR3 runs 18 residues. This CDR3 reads CASSIKAGGLYSNQPQHF. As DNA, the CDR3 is TGTGCCAGTAGTATAAAGGCAGGGGGCCTTTATAGCAATCAGCCCCAGCATTTT. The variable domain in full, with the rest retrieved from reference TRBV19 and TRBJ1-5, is DGGITQSPKYLFRKEGQNVTLSCEQNLNHDAMYWYRQDPGQGLRLIYYSQIVNDFQKGDIAEGYSVSREKKESFPLTVTSAQKNPTAFYLCASSIKAGGLYSNQPQHFGDGTRLSIL.

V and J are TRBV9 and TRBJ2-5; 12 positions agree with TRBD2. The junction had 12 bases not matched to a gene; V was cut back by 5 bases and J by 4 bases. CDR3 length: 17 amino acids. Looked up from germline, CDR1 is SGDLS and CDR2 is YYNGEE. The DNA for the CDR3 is TGTGCCAGCAGACCGGGACTAGCGGGTGAGGGACGAGAGACCCAGTACTTC. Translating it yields CASRPGLAGEGRETQYF.

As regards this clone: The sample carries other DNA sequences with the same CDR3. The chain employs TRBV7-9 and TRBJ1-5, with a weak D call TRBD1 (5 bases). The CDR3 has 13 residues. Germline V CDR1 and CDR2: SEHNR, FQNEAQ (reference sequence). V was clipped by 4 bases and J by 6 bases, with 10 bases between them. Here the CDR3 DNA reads TGTGCCAGCAGCTCAGGGCCCGGTCAGCCCCAGCATTTT. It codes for CASSSGPGQPQHF.

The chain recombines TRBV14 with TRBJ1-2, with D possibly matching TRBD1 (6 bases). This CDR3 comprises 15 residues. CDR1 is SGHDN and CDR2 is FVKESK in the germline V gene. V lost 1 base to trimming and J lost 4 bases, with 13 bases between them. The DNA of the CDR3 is TGTGCCAGCAGCCAAGCGAGGGGGAGAGGCTATGGCTACACCTTC. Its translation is CASSQARGRGYGYTF.

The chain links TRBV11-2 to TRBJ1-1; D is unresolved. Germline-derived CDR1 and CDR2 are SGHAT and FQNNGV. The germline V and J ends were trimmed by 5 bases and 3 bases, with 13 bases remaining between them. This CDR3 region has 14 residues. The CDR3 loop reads CASSPPGRYTEAFF. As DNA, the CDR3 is TGTGCCAGCAGCCCCCCGGGCCGCTACACTGAAGCTTTCTTT.

The CDR3 sequence: CASSRTFGSTDTQYF. The CDR3 DNA is TGTGCCAGCAGCCGGACATTCGGTAGCACAGATACGCAGTATTTT. The chain uses TRBV5-4 and TRBJ2-3; a weak D match, TRBD1 (5 bases). V lost 4 bases, J lost 0 bases, and 12 bases lay in between. The CDR3 is made up of 15 amino acids. Germline CDR1 SGHNT, CDR2 YYREEE (reference sequence).

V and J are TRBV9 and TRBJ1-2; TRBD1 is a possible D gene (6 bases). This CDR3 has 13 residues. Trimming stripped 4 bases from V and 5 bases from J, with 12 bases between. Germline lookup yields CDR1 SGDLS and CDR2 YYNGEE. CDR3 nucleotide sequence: TGTGCCAGCAGCCCAGGGGTATTTTATGGCTACACCTTC. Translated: CASSPGVFYGYTF.

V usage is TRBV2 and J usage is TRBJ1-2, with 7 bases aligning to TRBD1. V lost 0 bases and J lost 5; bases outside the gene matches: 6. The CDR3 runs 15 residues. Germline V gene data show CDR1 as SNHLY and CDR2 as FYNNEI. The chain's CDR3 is CASSEAGGAGYGYTF. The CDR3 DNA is TGTGCCAGCAGTGAAGCAGGGGGCGCCGGGTATGGCTACACCTTC.

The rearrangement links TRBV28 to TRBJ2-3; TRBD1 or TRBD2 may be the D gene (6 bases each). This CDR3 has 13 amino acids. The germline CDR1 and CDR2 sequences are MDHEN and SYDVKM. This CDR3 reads CASTWGAGDTQYF. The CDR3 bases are TGTGCTTCGACGTGGGGGGCCGGGGATACGCAGTATTTT.

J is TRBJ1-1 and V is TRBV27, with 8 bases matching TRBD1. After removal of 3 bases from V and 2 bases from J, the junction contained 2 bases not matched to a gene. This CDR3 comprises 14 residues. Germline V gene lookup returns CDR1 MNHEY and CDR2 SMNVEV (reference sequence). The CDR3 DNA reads TGTGCCAGCAGTTTCGGGACAGGAAACACTGAAGCTTTCTTT. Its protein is CASSFGTGNTEAFF.

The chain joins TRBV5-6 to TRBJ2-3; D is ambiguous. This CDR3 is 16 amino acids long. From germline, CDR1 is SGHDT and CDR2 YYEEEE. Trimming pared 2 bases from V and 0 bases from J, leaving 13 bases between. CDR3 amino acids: CASSFFRGASTDTQYF. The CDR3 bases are TGTGCCAGCAGCTTCTTCCGAGGAGCAAGCACAGATACGCAGTATTTT. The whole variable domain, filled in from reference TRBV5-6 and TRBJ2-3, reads DAGVTQSPTHLIKTRGQQVTLRCSPKSGHDTVSWYQQALGQGPQFIFQYYEEEERQRGNFPDRFSGHQFPNYSSELNVNALLLGDSALYLCASSFFRGASTDTQYFGPGTRLTVL.

The CDR3 DNA reads as TGTGCCAGCAGTTTAGCGGGAGTGGGCACAGATACGCAGTATTTT. It codes for CASSLAGVGTDTQYF. J is TRBJ2-3 and V is TRBV27, with TRBD2 matching 7 bases. There are 15 residues in the CDR3. Germline CDR1 is MNHEY and CDR2 is SMNVEV (reference sequence). With V trimmed by 2 bases and J by 1 base, 3 bases remained unmatched.

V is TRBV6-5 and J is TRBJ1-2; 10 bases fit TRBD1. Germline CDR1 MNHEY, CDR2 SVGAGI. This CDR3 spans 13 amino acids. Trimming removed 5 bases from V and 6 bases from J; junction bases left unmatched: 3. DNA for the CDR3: TGTGCCAGCAGTATAGGGACAGGGGATGGCTACACCTTC. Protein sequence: CASSIGTGDGYTF.

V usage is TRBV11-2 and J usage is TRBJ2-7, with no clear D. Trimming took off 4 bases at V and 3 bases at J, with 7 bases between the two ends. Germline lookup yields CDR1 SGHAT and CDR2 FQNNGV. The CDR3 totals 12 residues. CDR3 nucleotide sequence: TGTGCCAGCAGCTCCCAGTTCTACGAGCAGTACTTC. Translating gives CASSSQFYEQYF.

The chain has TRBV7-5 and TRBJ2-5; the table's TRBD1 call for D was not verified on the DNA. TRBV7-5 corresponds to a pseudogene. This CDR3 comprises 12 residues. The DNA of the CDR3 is TGTGTCAGAAGCCGGACAGGAAAGACCCAGTACTTC. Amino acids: CVRSRTGKTQYF.

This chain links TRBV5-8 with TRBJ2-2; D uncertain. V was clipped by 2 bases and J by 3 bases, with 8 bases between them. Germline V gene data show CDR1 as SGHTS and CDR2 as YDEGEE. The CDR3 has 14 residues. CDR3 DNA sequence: TGTGCCAGCAGCTTTCAGCATTACACCGGGGAGCTGTTTTTT. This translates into CASSFQHYTGELFF.

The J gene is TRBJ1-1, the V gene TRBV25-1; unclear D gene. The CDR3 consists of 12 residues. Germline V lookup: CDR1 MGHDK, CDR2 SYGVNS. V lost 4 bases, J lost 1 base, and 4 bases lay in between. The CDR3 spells CASSGWNTEAFF. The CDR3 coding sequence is TGTGCCAGCAGTGGTTGGAACACTGAAGCTTTCTTT.

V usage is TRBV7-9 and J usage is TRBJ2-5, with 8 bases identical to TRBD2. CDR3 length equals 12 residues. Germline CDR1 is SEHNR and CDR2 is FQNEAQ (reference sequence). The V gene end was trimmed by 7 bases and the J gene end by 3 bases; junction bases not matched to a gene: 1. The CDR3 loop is CASTGGEETQYF. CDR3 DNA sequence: TGTGCCAGCACCGGGGGGGAAGAGACCCAGTACTTC.

The CDR3 protein is CASSLQGVDTEAFF. In nucleotides, the CDR3 is TGTGCCAGTAGTCTACAGGGGGTTGACACTGAAGCTTTCTTT. V gene TRBV19 combines with J gene TRBJ1-1; the match to TRBD1 covers 8 bases. The CDR3 is 14 residues long. From germline, CDR1 is LNHDA and CDR2 SQIVND (reference sequence). Trimming at V came to 5 bases and at J to 3 bases, leaving 5 bases not matched to a gene.

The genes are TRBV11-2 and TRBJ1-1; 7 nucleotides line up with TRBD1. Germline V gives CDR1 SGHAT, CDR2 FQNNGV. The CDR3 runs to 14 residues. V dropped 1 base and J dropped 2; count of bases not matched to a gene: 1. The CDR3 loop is CASSLGQGNTEAFF. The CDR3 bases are TGTGCCAGCAGCTTAGGACAGGGAAACACTGAAGCTTTCTTT.